This T cell receptor (beta chain) was documented in a study of blood T cell repertoires in COVID-19. Overall study context: Donors in the United States, Italy and Spain gave samples during acute or convalescent COVID-19.

The CDR3 extends over 13 amino acids. CDR1 is SQVTM, CDR2 ANQGSEA, per germline. V dropped 5 bases and J dropped 6; count of bases not matched to a gene: 9. Libraries were prepared by immunoSEQ multiplex PCR; TCRdb keeps only in-frame clonotypes and omits some of them. This sample yields 650,000 to 800,000 clones, of which around 90% are seen a single time; about 0.24% belongs to the top ten. The rearrangement joins TRBV29-1 to TRBJ2-7, with 8 bases aligning to TRBD1. The source material was peripheral blood. The TCR originated in a young woman with acute or convalescent COVID-19. This CDR3 reads CSVSARTGGEQYF. Written as DNA, the CDR3 is TGCAGCGTTTCTGCAAGAACAGGGGGCGAGCAGTACTTC.